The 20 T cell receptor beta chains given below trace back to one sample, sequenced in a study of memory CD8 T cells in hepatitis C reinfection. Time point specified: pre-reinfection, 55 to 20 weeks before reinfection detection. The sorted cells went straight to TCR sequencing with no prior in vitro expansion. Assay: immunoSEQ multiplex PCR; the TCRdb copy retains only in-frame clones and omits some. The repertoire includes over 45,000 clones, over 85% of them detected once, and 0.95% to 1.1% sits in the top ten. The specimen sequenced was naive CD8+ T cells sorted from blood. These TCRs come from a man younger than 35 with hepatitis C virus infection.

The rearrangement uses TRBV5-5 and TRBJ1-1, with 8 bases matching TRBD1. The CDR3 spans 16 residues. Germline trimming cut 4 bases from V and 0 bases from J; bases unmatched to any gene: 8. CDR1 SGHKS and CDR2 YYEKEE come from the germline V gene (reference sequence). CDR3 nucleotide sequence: TGTGCCAGCAGCACAACAGGGGGACTAATGAACACTGAAGCTTTCTTT. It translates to CASSTTGGLMNTEAFF.

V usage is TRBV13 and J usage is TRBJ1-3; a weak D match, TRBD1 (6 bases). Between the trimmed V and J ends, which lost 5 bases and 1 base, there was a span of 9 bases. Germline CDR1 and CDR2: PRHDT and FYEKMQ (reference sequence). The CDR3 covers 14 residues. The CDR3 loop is CASSPGQSGNTIYF. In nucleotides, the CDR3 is TGTGCCAGCAGCCCCGGACAGTCTGGAAACACCATATATTTT. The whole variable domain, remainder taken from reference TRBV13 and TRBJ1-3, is AAGVIQSPRHLIKEKRETATLKCYPIPRHDTVYWYQQGPGQDPQFLISFYEKMQSDKGSIPDRFSAQQFSDYHSELNMSSLELGDSALYFCASSPGQSGNTIYFGEGSWLTVV.

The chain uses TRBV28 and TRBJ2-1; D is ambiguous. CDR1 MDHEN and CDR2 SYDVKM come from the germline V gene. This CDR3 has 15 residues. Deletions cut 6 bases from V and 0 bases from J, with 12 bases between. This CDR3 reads CASRLERSSYNEQFF. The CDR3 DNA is TGTGCCAGCAGGCTAGAGAGAAGCTCCTACAATGAGCAGTTCTTC.

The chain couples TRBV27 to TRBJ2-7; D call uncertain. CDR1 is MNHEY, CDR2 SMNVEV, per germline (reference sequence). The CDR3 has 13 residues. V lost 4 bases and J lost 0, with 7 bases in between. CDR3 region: CASSWAPSYEQYF. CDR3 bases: TGTGCCAGCAGTTGGGCGCCCTCCTACGAGCAGTACTTC.

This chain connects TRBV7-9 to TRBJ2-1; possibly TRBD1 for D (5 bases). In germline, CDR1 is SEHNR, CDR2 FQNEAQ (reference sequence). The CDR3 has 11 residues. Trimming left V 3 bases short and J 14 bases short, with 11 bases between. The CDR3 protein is CASSFLDTEFF. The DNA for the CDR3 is TGTGCCAGCAGCTTTTTGGACACGGAGTTCTTC.

The CDR3 region has the DNA TGTGCCAGCAGTTTAGCGGGAGGGACAGATACGCAGTATTTT. This translates into CASSLAGGTDTQYF. The rearrangement uses TRBV27 and TRBJ2-3; 9 bases match TRBD2. Per the germline V gene, CDR1 is MNHEY and CDR2 is SMNVEV (reference sequence). The length of the CDR3 is 14 residues. J gave up 3 bases and V 2 bases, and 0 bases lay outside the gene matches.

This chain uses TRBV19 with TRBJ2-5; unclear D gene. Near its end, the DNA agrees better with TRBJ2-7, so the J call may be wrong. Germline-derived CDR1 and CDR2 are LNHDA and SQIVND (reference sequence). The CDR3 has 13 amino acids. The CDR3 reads CASTPGAGYEQYF. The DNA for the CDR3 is TGTGCCAGTACTCCTGGAGCCGGGTACGAGCAGTACTTC.

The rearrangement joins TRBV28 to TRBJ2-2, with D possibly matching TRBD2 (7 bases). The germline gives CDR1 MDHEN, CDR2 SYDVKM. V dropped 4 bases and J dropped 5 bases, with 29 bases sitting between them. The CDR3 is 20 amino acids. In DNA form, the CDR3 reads TGTGCCAGCAGTTCACTAGCACCCGAGGGGGGGGAGAGAGAGACCGGGGAGCTGTTTTTT. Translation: CASSSLAPEGGERETGELFF.

In nucleotides, the CDR3 is TGCGCCAGCAGCCCGGGGACAGCCCTAGGATATGGCTACACCTTC. It codes for CASSPGTALGYGYTF. The rearrangement uses TRBV4-1 and TRBJ1-2, with TRBD1 identical over 7 bases. The CDR3 length is 15 residues. V shed 4 bases and J 5 bases; nucleotides not matched to a gene: 10. CDR1 MGHRA and CDR2 YSYEKL come from the germline V gene.

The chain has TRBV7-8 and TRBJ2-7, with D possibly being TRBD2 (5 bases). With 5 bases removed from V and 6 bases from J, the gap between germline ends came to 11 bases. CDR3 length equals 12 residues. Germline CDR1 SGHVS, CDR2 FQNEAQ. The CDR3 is CASSRPGSEQYF. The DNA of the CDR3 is TGTGCCAGCAGCCGACCGGGGTCCGAGCAGTACTTC.

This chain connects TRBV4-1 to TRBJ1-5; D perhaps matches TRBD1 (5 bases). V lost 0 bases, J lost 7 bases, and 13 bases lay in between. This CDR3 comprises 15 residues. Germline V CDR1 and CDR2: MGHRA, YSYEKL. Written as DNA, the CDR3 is TGCGCCAGCAGCCAAGAAATAGGGGCCTTGCAGCCCCAGCATTTT. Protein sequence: CASSQEIGALQPQHF.

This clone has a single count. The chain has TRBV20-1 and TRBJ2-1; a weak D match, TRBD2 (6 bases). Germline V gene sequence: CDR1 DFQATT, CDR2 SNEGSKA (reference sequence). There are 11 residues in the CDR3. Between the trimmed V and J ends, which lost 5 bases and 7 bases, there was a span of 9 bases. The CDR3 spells CSAPGGNEQFF. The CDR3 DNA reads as TGCAGTGCTCCAGGAGGGAATGAGCAGTTCTTC.

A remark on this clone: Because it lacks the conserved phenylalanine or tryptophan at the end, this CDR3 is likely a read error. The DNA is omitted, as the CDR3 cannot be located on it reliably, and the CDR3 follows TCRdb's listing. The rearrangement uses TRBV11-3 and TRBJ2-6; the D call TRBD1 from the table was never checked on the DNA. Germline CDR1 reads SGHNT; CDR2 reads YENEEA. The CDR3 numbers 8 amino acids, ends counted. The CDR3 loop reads CASSLRDS.

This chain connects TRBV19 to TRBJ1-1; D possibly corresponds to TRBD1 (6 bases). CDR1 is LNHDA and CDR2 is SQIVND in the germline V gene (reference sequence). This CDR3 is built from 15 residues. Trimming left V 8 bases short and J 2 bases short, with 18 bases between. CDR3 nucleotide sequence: TGTGCCAGTTCCCTACAGGGAACTATAAACACTGAAGCTTTCTTT. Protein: CASSLQGTINTEAFF.

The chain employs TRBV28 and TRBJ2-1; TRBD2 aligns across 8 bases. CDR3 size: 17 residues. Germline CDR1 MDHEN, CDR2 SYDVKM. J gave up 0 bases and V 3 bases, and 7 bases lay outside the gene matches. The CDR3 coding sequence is TGTGCCAGCAGTTTCCTAGCGGGTTCTAGCTCCTACAATGAGCAGTTCTTC. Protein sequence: CASSFLAGSSSYNEQFF.

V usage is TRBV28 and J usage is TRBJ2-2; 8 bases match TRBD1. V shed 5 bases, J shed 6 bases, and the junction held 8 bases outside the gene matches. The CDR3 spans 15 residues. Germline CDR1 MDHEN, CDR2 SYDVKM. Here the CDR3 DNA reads TGTGCCAGCAGTCCCCGGGAACAGGGGGCCGGGGAGCTGTTTTTT. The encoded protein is CASSPREQGAGELFF.

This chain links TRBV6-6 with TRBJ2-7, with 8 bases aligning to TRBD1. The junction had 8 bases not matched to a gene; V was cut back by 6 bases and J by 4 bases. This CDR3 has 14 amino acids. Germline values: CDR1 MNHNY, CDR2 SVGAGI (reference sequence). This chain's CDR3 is CASRTDRGLYEQYF. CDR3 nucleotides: TGTGCCAGCAGAACAGACAGGGGCTTATACGAGCAGTACTTC.

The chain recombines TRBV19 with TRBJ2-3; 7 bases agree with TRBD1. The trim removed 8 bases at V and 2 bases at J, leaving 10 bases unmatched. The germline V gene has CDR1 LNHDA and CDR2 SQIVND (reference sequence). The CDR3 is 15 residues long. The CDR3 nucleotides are TGTGCCAGTTCCTCTCAGGGGGTTTACACAGATACGCAGTATTTT. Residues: CASSSQGVYTDTQYF.

The CDR3 here is CASSDAAGELYYEQYF. CDR3 coding DNA: TGTGCCAGCAGTGATGCAGCGGGAGAACTTTACTACGAGCAGTACTTC. This chain uses TRBV2 with TRBJ2-7, with 8 bases aligning to TRBD2. The CDR3 is 16 residues long. J was trimmed by 3 bases and V by 3 bases; bases with no gene match: 10. Germline assignment: CDR1 SNHLY and CDR2 FYNNEI.

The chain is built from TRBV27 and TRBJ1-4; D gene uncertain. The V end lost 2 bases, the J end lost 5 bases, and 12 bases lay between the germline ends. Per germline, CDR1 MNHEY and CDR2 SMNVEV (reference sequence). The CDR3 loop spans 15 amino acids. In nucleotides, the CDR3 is TGTGCCAGCAGTTTACTCGGACTGCAAAATGAAAAACTGTTTTTT. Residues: CASSLLGLQNEKLFF.